This TCR beta chain was retrieved from a study of beta chain features in type 1 diabetes. This CDR3 spans 16 amino acids. The trim removed 2 bases at V and 7 bases at J, leaving 10 bases unmatched. The germline CDR1 and CDR2 sequences are SNHLY and FYNNEI. This clone has just one count. The sequenced template was cDNA made from the entire isolated RNA. Using immunoSEQ multiplex PCR, the repertoire was profiled, and TCRdb retains in-frame clones only, with some absent. The data show around 44,000 clones, 50% seen once. Input material: stem cell memory CD4+ T cells from blood. This sequence originates from a woman aged 25 to 45 in good health. The V call is TRBV2, the J call TRBJ1-4; 7 nucleotides agree with TRBD1. Here the CDR3 reads CASSELGTSGGEKLFF. Here the CDR3 DNA reads TGTGCCAGCAGTGAATTGGGTACATCAGGGGGTGAAAAACTGTTTTTT.